A selection of T cell receptor beta chains follows, all from one sample in a study of CD8+ T cells in alopecia areata. Produced via immunoSEQ multiplex PCR; TCRdb's table is partial and in-frame only. Of more than 130,000 clones detected, 65% to 90% appear once; the ten largest clones hold approximately 25%. The source was CD8+ T cells sorted from blood, collected at week 4, from a patient treated with tofacitinib. These receptors were obtained from a human donor with alopecia areata. Both conserved end residues are part of each CDR3. A D gene is named only where the DNA matches it firmly. Rows may omit the clone size; those that give it use once, few, many or a size class.

j_call: TRBJ2-7
d_call: TRBD1
v_call: TRBV4-3
clone_size: NA
cdr3_nt: TGCGCCAGCAGCCAAGAAGGGAACAGGGGGTCGGGCGAGCAGTACTTC
cdr3_aa: CASSQEGNRGSGEQYF

j_call: TRBJ2-7
d_call: TRBD2
v_call: TRBV10-3
clone_size: NA
cdr3_nt: TGTGCCATCAACGGCGGGGGACCTCACGAGCAGTACTTC
cdr3_aa: CAINGGGPHEQYF

j_call: TRBJ1-4
d_call: NA
v_call: TRBV5-5
clone_size: NA
cdr3_nt: TGTGCCAGCAGTCCGCTCCCGGACCCTAATGAAAAACTGTTTTTT
cdr3_aa: CASSPLPDPNEKLFF

j_call: TRBJ2-7
d_call: TRBD1
v_call: TRBV27
clone_size: NA
cdr3_nt: TGTGCCAGCAGTTTCTACAGGGGCGAGCAGTACTTC
cdr3_aa: CASSFYRGEQYF

j_call: TRBJ1-5
d_call: NA
v_call: TRBV19
clone_size: NA
cdr3_nt: TGTGCCAGTAGTATAGATACTGTTCGGCCCCAGCATTTT
cdr3_aa: CASSIDTVRPQHF

j_call: TRBJ2-5
d_call: NA
v_call: TRBV15
clone_size: NA
cdr3_nt: TGTGCCACCACCCCTCAAAGGTGGGGGCGAGAGACCCAGTACTTC
cdr3_aa: CATTPQRWGRETQYF

j_call: TRBJ2-7
d_call: TRBD2
v_call: TRBV4-2
clone_size: few
cdr3_nt: TGTGCCAGCTCCCAAGTTACTAGCGGGGGGAGTTACGAGCAGTACTTC
cdr3_aa: CASSQVTSGGSYEQYF

j_call: TRBJ2-1
d_call: NA
v_call: TRBV29-1
clone_size: many
cdr3_nt: TGCAGCGTTGCGGCTCCTTTGGGGAATGAGCAGTTCTTC
cdr3_aa: CSVAAPLGNEQFF

j_call: TRBJ2-5
d_call: NA
v_call: TRBV7-6
clone_size: NA
cdr3_nt: TGTGCCAGCAGCGAGCCTGGGGGTGGGGAGACCCAGTACTTC
cdr3_aa: CASSEPGGGETQYF

j_call: TRBJ2-7
d_call: TRBD1
v_call: TRBV4-1
clone_size: once
cdr3_nt: TGCGCCAGCAGCCAGCCGGGACAGTCCTACGAGCAGTACTTC
cdr3_aa: CASSQPGQSYEQYF

j_call: TRBJ2-7
d_call: TRBD2
v_call: TRBV25-1
clone_size: NA
cdr3_nt: TGTGCCAGCAGTGATTGGGGAGGGAACTCCTACGAGCAGTACTTC
cdr3_aa: CASSDWGGNSYEQYF

j_call: TRBJ1-2
d_call: NA
v_call: TRBV29-1
clone_size: NA
cdr3_nt: TGCAGCGTTGAAGATCTTGCGGCTAACTATGGCTACACCTTC
cdr3_aa: CSVEDLAANYGYTF

j_call: TRBJ1-2
d_call: NA
v_call: TRBV2
clone_size: NA
cdr3_nt: TGTGCCAGCAGTGAAAGCAACCTAAATGGCTACACCTTC
cdr3_aa: CASSESNLNGYTF

j_call: TRBJ1-5
d_call: NA
v_call: TRBV6-1
clone_size: once
cdr3_nt: TGTGCCAGCAGTGCGGGGGGCCGCACCTTGGGGCCCCAGCATTTT
cdr3_aa: CASSAGGRTLGPQHF

j_call: TRBJ2-3
d_call: NA
v_call: TRBV5-1
clone_size: NA
cdr3_nt: TGCGCCAGCAGCTTTTTGGACTCAGGCACAGATACGCAGTATTTT
cdr3_aa: CASSFLDSGTDTQYF